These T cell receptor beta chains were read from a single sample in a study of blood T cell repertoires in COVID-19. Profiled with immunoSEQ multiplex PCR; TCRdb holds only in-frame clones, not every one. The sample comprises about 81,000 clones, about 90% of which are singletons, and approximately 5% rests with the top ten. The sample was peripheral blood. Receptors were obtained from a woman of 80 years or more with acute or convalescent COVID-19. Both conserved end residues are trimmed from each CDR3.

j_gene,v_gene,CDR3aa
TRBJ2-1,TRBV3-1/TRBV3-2,ASSRSGRGREQF
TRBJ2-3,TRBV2,ASSDPPWTVGTDTQY
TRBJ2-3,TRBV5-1,ASSLGQGTSTDTQY
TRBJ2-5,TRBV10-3,AIRDRETQY
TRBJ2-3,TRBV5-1,ASGLAGGPDTQY
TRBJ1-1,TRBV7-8,ASSLSLGQIEAF
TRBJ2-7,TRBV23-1,ASSRHGGFGTGCNEQY
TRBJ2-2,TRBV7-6,ASSFGFGELF
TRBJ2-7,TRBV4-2,ASSQDPTGGMDEQY
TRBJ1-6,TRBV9,ASSGPDREPLH
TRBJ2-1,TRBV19,ASSIETRRGTEQF
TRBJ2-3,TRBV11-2,ASTSKFAGVEGRDTQY
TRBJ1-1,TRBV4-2,ASSPLIEGLEAF
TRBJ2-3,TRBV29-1,SVCLATSIGTQY
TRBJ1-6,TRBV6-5,ASSRAGETNSPLH
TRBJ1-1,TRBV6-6,ASTQRDRGRGTEAF
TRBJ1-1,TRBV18,ASSPSAPEGAF
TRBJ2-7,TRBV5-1,ASSLAVVPYEQY
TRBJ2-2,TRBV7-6,ASSQWSLGGVVTGELF
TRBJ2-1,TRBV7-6,ASSLEQGLGNEQF
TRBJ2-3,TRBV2,ASSPELPPRGTQY
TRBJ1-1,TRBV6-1,ASSERQGGYTEAF
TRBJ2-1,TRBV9,ASSVATAGGPIEQF